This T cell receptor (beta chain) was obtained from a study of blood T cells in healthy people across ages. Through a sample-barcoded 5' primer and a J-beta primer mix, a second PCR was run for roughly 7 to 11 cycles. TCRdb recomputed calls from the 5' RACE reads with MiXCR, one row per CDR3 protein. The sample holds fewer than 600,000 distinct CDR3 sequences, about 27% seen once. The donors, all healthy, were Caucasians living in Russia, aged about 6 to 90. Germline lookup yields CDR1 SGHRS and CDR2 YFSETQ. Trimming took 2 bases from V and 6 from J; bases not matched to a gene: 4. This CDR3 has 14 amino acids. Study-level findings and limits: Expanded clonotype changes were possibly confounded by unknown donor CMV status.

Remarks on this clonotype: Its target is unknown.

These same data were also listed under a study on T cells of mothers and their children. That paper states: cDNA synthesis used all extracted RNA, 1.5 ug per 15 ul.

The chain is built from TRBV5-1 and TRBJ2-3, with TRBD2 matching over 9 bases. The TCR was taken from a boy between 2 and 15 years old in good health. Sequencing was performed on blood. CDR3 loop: CASSFSGSFDTQYF. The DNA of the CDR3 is TGCGCCAGCAGCTTTAGCGGGAGTTTTGATACGCAGTATTTT.